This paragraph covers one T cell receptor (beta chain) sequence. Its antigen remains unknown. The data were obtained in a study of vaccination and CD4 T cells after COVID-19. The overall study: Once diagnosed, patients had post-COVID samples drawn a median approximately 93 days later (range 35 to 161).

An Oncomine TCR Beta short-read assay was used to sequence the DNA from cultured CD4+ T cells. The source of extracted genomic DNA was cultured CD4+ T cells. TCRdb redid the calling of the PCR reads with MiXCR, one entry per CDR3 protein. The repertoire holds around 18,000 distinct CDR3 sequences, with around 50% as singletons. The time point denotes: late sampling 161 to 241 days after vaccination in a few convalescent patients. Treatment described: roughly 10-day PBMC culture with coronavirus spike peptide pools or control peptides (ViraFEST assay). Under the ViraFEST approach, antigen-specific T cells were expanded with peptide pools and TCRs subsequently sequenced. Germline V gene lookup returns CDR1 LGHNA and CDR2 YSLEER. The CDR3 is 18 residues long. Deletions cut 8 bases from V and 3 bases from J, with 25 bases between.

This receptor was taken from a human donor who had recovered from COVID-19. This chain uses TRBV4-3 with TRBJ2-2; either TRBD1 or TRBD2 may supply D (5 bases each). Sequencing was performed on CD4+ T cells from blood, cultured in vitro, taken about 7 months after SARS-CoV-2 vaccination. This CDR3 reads CASRQRQPGPRDTGELFF. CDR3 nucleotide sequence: TGCGCCAGCCGACAAAGGCAACCGGGACCCAGGGACACCGGGGAGCTGTTTTTT.